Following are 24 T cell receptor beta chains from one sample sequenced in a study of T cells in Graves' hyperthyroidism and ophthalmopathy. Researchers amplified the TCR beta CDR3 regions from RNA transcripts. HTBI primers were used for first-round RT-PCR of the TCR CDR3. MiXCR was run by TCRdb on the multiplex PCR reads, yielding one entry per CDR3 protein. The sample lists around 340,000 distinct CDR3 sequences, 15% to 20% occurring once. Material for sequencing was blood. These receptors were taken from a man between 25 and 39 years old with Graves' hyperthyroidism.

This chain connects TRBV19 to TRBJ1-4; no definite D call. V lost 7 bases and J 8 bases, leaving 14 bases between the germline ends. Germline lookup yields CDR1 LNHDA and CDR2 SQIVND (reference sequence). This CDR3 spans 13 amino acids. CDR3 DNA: TGTGCCAGTACCGAGTTGTCAGAAGAAAAACTGTTTTTT. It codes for CASTELSEEKLFF.

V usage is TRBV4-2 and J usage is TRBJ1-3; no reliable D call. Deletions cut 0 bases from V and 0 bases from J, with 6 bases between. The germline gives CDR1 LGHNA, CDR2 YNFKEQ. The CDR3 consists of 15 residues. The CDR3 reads CASSQEFGSGNTIYF. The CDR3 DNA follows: TGTGCCAGCAGCCAAGAATTCGGCTCTGGAAACACCATATATTTT.

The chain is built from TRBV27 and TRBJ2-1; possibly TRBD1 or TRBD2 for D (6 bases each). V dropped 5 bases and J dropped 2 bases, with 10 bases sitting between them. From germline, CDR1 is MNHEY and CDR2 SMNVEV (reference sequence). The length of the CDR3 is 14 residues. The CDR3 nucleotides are TGTGCCAGCAGTAAGGGGGGTGCCTACAATGAGCAGTTCTTC. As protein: CASSKGGAYNEQFF.

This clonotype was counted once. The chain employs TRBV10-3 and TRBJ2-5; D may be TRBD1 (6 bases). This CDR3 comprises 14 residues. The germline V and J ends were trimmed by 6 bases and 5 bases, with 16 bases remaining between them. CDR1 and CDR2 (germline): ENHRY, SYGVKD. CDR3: CAISAGTIGETQYF. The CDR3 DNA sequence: TGTGCCATCAGCGCCGGGACAATAGGGGAGACCCAGTACTTC.

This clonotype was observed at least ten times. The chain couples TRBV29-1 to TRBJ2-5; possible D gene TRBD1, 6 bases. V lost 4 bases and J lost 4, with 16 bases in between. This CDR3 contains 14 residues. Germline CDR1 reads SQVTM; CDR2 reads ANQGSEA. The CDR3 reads CSVVGGSWRETQYF. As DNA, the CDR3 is TGCAGCGTTGTAGGGGGTTCGTGGCGAGAGACCCAGTACTTC.

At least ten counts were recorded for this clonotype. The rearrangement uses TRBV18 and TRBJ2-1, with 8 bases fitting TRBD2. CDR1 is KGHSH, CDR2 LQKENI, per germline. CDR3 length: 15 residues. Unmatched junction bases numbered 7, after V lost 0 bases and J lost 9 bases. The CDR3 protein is CASSPPAGGPGEQFF. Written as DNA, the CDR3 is TGTGCCAGCTCACCACCGGCGGGAGGTCCCGGTGAGCAGTTCTTC.

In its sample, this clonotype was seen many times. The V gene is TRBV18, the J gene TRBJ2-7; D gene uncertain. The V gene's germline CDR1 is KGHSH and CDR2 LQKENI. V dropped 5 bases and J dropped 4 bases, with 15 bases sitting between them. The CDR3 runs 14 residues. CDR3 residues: CASSTTVVPYEQYF. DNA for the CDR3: TGTGCCAGCTCAACAACGGTTGTACCTTACGAGCAGTACTTC.

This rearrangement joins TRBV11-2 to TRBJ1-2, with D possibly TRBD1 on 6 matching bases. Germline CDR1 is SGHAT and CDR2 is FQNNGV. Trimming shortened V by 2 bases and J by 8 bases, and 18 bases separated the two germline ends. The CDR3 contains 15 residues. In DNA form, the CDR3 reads TGTGCCAGCAGCTTAAGCAGGGGAATTGTGGAAGGCTACACCTTC. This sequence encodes CASSLSRGIVEGYTF.

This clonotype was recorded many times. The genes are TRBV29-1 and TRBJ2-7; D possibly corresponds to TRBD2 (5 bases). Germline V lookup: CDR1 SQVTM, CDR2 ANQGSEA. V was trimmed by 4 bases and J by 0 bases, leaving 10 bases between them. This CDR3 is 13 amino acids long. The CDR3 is CSVVGGPSYEQYF. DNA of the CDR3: TGCAGCGTTGTTGGCGGGCCCTCCTACGAGCAGTACTTC.

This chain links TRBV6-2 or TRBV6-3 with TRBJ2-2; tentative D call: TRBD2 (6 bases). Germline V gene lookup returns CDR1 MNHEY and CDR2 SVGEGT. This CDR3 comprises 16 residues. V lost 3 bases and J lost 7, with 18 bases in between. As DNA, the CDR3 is TGTGCCAGCAGTTATCTCAGAGCGGGTGGAGTCGGGGAGCTGTTTTTT. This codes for CASSYLRAGGVGELFF.

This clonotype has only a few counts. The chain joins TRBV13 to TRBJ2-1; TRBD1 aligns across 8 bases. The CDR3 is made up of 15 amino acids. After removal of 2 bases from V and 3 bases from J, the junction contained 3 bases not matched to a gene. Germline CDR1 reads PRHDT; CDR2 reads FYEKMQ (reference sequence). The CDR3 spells CASSLNGQGYNEQFF. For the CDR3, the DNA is TGTGCCAGCAGCTTAAACGGACAGGGCTACAATGAGCAGTTCTTC.

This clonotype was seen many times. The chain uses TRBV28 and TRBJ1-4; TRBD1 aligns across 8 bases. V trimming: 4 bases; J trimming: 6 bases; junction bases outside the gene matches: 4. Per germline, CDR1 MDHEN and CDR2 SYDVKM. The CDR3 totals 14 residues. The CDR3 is CASSYDRGDEKLFF. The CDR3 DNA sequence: TGTGCCAGCAGTTACGACAGGGGCGATGAAAAACTGTTTTTT.

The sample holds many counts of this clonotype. The CDR3 nucleotides are TGCGCCAGCAGCGCCATCAGGGCTACAGATACGCAGTATTTT. Its translation: CASSAIRATDTQYF. The chain combines TRBV5-1 with TRBJ2-3; tentatively, D is TRBD1 (5 bases). This CDR3 region has 14 residues. The germline V gene has CDR1 SGHRS and CDR2 YFSETQ. V dropped 4 bases and J dropped 3 bases, with 12 bases sitting between them.

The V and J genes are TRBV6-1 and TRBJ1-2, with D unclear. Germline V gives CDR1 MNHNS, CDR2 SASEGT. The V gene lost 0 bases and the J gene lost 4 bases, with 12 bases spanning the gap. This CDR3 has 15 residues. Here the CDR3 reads CASSEAGNTVYGYTF. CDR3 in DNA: TGTGCCAGCAGTGAAGCGGGCAACACGGTCTATGGCTACACCTTC.

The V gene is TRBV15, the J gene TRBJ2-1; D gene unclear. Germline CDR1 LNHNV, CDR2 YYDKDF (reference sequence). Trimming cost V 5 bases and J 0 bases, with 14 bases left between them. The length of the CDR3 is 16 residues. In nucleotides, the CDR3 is TGTGCCACCAGCCAAAGACACCGGAGCTCCTACAATGAGCAGTTCTTC. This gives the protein CATSQRHRSSYNEQFF.

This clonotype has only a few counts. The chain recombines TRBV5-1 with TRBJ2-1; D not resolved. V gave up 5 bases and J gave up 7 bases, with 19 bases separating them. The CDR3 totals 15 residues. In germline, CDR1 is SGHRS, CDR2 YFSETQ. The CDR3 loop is CASRVLAGPGNEQFF. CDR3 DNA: TGCGCCAGCAGAGTCCTCGCCGGGCCTGGGAATGAGCAGTTCTTC.

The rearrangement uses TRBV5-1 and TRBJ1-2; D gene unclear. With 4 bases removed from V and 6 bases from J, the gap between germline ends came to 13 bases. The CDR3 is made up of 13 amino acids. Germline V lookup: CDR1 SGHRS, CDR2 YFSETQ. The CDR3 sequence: CASSPTLQDGYTF. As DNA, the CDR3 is TGCGCCAGCAGCCCAACCTTACAAGATGGCTACACCTTC.

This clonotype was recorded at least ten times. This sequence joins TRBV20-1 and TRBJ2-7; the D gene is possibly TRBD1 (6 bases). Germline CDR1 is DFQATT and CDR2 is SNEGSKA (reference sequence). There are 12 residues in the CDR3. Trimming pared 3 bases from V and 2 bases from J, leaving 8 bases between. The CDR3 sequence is CSARGHTYEQYF. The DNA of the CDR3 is TGCAGTGCTAGGGGACATACCTACGAGCAGTACTTC.

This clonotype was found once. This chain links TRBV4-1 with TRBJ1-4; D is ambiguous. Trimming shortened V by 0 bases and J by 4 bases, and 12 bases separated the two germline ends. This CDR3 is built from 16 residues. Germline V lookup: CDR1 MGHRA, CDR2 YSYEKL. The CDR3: CASSQDRYGFNEKLFF. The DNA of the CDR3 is TGCGCCAGCAGCCAAGATCGTTACGGGTTTAATGAAAAACTGTTTTTT.

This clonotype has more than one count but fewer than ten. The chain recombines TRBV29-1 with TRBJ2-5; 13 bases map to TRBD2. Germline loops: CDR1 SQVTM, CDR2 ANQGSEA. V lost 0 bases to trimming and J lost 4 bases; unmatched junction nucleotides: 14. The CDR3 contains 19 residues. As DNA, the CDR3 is TGCAGCGTTGAAGAGCCGACAGGAACTAGCGGGAGGGCCGTAGAGACCCAGTACTTC. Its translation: CSVEEPTGTSGRAVETQYF.

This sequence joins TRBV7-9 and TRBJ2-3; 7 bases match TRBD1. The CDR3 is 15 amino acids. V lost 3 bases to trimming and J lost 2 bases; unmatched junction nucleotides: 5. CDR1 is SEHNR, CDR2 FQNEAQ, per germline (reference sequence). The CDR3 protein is CASSLRGRATDTQYF. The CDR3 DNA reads TGTGCCAGCAGCTTGAGGGGGCGGGCCACAGATACGCAGTATTTT.

As DNA, the CDR3 is TGTGCCAGCAGCCCGGGACTAGCGGGAGCCAAAAACATTCAGTACTTC. Translated, it gives CASSPGLAGAKNIQYF. The rearrangement joins TRBV9 to TRBJ2-4; TRBD2 aligns across 12 bases. The CDR3 consists of 16 residues. CDR1 SGDLS and CDR2 YYNGEE come from the germline V gene. Trimming removed 4 bases from V and 0 bases from J; junction bases left unmatched: 2.

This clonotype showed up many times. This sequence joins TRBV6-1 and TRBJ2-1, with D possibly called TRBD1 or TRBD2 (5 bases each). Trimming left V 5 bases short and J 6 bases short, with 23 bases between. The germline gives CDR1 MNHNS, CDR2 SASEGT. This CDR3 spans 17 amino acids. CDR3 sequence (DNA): TGTGCCAGCAGTCGACAAGAGGGGTTAGCGCGGTCCAATGAGCAGTTCTTC. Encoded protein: CASSRQEGLARSNEQFF.

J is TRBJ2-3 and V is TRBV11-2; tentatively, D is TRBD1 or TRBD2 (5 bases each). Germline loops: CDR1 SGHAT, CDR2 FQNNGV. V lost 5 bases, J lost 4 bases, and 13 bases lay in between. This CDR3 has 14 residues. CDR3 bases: TGTGCCAGCAGCCAAAGGCAGGGACCAGATACGCAGTATTTT. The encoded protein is CASSQRQGPDTQYF.